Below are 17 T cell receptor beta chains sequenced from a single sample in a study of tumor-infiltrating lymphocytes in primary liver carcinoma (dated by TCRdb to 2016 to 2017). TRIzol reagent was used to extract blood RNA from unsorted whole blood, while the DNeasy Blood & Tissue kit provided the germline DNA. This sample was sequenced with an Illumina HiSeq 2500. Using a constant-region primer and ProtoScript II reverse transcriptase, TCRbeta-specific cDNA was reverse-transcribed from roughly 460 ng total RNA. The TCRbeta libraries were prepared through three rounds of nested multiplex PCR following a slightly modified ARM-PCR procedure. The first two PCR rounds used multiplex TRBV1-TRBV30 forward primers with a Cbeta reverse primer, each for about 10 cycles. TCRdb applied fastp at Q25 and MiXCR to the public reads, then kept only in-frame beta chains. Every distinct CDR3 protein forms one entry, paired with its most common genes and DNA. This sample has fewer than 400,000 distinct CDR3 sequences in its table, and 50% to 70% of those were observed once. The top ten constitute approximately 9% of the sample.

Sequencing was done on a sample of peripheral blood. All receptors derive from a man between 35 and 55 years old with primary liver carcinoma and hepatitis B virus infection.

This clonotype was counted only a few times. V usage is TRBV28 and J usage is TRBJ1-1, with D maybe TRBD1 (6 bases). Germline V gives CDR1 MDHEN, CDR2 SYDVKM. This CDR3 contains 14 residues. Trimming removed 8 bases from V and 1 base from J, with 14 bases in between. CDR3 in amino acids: CASQILDRNTEAFF. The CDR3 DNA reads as TGTGCCAGCCAAATCTTGGACAGGAACACTGAAGCTTTCTTT.

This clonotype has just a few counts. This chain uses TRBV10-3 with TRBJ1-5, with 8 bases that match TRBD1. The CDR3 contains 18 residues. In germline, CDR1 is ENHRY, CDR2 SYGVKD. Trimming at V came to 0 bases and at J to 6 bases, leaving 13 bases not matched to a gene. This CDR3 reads CAISESGGGTGGVQPQHF. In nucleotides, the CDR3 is TGTGCCATCAGTGAGTCCGGGGGGGGGACAGGTGGGGTTCAGCCCCAGCATTTT.

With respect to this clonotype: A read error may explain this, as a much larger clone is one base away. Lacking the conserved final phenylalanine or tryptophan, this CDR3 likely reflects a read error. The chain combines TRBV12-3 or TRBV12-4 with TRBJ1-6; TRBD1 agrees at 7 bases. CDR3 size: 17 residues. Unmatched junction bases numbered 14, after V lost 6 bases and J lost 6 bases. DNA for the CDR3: TGTGCCAGCAGCTTGAAGGGCGCGGGACAGACTAATTCACCCCTCCACGTT. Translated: CASSLKGAGQTNSPLHV.

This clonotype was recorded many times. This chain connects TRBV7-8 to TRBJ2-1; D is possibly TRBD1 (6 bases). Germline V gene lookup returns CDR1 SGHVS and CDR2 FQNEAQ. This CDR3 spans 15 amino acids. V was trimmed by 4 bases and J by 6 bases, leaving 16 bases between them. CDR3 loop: CASSSTGLASNEQFF. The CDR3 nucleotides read TGTGCCAGCAGCTCGACAGGCCTTGCATCCAATGAGCAGTTCTTC.

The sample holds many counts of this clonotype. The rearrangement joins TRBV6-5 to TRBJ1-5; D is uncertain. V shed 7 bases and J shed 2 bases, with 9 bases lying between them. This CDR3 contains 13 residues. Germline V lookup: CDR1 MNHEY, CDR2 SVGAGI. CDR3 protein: CASKGGGNQPQHF. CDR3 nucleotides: TGTGCCAGCAAGGGAGGAGGCAATCAGCCCCAGCATTTT.

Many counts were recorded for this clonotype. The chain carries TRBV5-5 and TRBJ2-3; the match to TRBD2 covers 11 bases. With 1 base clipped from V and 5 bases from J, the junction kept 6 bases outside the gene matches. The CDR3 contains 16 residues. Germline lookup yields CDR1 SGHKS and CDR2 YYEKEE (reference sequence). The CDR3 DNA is TGTGCCAGCAGCTTGCGTAGCGGGAGGGCTGGAGATACGCAGTATTTT. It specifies CASSLRSGRAGDTQYF.

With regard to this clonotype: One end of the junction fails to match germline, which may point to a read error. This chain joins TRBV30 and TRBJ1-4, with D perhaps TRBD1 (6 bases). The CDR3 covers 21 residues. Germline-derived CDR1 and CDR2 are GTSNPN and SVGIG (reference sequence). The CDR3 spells CAWTQYTLRTATPATNEKLLF. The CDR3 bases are TGTGCCTGGACTCAATACACCCTCCGGACAGCTACTCCTGCAACTAATGAAAAACTGTTATTT.

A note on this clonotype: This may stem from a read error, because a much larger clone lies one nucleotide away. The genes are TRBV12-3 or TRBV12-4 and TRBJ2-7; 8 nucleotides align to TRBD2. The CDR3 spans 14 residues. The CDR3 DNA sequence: TGTACCAGCAGCAGCACTAGCGGACCTTACGAGCAGTACTTC. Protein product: CTSSSTSGPYEQYF.

The CDR3 DNA reads TGTGCTAGTGGTCGGGACAGGATCAATGAGCAGTTCTTC. Residues: CASGRDRINEQFF. This chain connects TRBV12-5 to TRBJ2-1, with TRBD1 matching 8 bases. Germline V gene lookup returns CDR1 LGHNT and CDR2 FRNRAP. This CDR3 has 13 residues. The V and J ends lost 5 bases and 6 bases, in that order; junction bases with no gene match: 3.

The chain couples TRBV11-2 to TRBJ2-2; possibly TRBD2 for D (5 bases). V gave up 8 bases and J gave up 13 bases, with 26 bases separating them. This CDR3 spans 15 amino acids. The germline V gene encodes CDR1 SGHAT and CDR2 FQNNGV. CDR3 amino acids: CASGPQGGSFEGLFF. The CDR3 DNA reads TGTGCCAGCGGCCCCCAAGGCGGCTCTTTCGAGGGGCTGTTTTTT.

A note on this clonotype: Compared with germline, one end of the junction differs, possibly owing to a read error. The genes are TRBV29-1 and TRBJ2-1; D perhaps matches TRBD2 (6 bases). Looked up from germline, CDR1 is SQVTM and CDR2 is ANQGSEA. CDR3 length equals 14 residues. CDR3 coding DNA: TGCAGCGTGGATCCCCGGGACTCCTACAATGAACAGTTCTTC. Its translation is CSVDPRDSYNEQFF.

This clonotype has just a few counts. CDR3 amino acids: CASSPRVPGVSSNQPQHF. CDR3 nucleotide sequence: TGTGCCAGCTCCCCTCGGGTCCCGGGAGTTAGTAGCAATCAGCCCCAGCATTTT. The chain employs TRBV2 and TRBJ1-5; D is unclear. Germline V CDR1 and CDR2: SNHLY, FYNNEI. Trimming left V 8 bases short and J 0 bases short, with 23 bases between. The CDR3 runs to 18 residues.

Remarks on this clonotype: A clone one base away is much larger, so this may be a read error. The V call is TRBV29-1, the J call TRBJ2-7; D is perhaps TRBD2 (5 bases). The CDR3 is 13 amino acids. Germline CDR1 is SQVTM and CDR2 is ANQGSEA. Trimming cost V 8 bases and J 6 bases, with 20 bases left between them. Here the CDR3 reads CSTRSSSFIEQYF. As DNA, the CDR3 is TGCAGCACTAGGTCTAGCAGCTTCATCGAGCAGTACTTC.

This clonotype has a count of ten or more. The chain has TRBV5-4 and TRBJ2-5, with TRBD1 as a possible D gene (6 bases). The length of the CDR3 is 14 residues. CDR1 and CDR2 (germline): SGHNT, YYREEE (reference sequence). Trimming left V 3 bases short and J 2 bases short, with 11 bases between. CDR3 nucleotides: TGTGCCAGCAGCTCAGCAGGGGTGCAAGAGACCCAGTACTTC. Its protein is CASSSAGVQETQYF.

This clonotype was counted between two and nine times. In nucleotides, the CDR3 is TGTGCCAGCAGCTTGAGCGGGATTAGCAGCTACGAGCAGTACTTC. It codes for CASSLSGISSYEQYF. V and J are TRBV5-4 and TRBJ2-7; TRBD2 aligns across 7 bases. CDR3 length: 15 amino acids. The germline gives CDR1 SGHNT, CDR2 YYREEE (reference sequence). The V segment lost 1 base and the J segment 3 bases; nucleotides outside the gene matches: 7.

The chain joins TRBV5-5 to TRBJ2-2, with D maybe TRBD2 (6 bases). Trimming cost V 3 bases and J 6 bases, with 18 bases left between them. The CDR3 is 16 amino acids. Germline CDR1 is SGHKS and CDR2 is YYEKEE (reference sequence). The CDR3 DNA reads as TGTGCCAGCAGCTGTGAAGGGGCAGGAGGGGCCGGGGAGCTGTTTTTT. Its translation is CASSCEGAGGAGELFF.

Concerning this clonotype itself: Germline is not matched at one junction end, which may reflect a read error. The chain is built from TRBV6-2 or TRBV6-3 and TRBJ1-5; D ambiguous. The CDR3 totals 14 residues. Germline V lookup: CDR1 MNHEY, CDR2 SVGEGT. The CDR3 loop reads CATKERALNRPQHF. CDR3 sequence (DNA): TGTGCCACCAAGGAACGGGCACTTAATCGGCCCCAGCATTTT.